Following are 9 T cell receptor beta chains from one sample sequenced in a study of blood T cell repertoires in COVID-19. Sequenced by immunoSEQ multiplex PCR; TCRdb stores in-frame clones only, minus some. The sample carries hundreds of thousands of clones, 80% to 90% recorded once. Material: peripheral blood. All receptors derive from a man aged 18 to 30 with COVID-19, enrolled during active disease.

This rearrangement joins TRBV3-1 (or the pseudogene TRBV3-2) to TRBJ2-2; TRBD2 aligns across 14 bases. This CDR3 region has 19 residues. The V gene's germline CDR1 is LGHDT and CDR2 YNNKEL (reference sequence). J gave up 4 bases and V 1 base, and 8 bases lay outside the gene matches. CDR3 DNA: TGTGCCAGCAGCCAAGCCCCGGGACTAGCGGGAGACCCCACCGGGGAGCTGTTTTTT. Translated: CASSQAPGLAGDPTGELFF.

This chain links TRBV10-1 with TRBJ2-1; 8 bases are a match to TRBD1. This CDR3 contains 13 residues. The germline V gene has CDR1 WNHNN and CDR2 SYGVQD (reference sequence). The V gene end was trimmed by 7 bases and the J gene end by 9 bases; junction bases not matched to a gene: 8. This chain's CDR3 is CASNRDRIGEQFF. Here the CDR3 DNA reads TGCGCCAGCAACCGGGACAGGATTGGTGAGCAGTTCTTC.

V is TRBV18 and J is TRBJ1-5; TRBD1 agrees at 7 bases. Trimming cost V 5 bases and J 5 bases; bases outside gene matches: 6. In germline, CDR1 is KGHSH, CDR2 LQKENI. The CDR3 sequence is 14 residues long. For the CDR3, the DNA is TGTGCCAGCTCAGAACAGGGGTTTGATCAGCCCCAGCATTTT. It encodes CASSEQGFDQPQHF.

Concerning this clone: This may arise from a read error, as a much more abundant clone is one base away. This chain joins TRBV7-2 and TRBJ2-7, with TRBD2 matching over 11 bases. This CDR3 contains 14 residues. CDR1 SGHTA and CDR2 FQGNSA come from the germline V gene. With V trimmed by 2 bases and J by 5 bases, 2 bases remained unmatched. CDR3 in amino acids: CASSLTSGSNEQYF. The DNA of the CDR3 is TGTGCCAGCAGCTTAACTAGCGGGAGCAACGAGCAGTACTTC.

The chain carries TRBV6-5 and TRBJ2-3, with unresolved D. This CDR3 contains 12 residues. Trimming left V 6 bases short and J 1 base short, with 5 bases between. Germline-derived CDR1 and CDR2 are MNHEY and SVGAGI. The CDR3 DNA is TGTGCCAGCAGAGCCGGCACAGATACGCAGTATTTT. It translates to CASRAGTDTQYF.

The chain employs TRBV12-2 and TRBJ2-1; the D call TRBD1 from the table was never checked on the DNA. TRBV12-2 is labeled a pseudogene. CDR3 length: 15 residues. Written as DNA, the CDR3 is TGTGCAAGTCGCTTAGCGCATTCAGGGGACAATGAGCAGTTCTTC. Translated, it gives CASRLAHSGDNEQFF.

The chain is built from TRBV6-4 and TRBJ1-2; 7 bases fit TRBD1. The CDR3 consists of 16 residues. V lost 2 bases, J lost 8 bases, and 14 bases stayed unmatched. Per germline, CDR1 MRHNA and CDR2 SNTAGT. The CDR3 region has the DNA TGTGCCAGCAGTGACACCCGCCATGACAGGGTGGGAGGCTACACCTTC. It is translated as CASSDTRHDRVGGYTF.

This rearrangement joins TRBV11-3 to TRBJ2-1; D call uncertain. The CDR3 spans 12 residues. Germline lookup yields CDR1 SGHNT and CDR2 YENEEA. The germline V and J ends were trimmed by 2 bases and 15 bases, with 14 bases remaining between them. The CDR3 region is CASSLPSPGLFF. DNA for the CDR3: TGTGCCAGCAGCTTACCGAGCCCTGGTCTGTTCTTC.

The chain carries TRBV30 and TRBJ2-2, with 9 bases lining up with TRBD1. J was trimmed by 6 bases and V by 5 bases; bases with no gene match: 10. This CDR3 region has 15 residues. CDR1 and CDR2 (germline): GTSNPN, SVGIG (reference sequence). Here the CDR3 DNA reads TGTGCCTGGGGGACCGGGACAGGGATTGCCGGGGAGCTGTTTTTT. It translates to CAWGTGTGIAGELFF. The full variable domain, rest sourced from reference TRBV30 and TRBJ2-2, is SQTIHQWPATLVQPVGSPLSLECTVEGTSNPNLYWYRQAAGRGLQLLFYSVGIGQISSEVPQNLSASRPQDRQFILSSKKLLLSDSGFYLCAWGTGTGIAGELFFGEGSRLTVL.